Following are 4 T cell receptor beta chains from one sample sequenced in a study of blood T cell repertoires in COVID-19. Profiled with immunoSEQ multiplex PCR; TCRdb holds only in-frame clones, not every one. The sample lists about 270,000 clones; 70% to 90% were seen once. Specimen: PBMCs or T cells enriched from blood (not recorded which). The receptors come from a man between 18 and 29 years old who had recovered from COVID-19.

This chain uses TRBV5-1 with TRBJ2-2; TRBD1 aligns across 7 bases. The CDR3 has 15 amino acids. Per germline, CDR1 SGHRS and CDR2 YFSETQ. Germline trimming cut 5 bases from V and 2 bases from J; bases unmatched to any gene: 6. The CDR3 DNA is TGCGCCAGCAGGACAGGGAGAGAAAACACCGGGGAGCTGTTTTTT. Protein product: CASRTGRENTGELFF.

The CDR3 nucleotides are TGCACCAGCAGCCACCTCCCGGGACTAGCGGGAGATACGCAGTATTTT. As protein: CTSSHLPGLAGDTQYF. This rearrangement joins TRBV1 to TRBJ2-3; TRBD2 was called by the table and not checked on the DNA. TRBV1 is described as a pseudogene. CDR3 size: 16 residues.

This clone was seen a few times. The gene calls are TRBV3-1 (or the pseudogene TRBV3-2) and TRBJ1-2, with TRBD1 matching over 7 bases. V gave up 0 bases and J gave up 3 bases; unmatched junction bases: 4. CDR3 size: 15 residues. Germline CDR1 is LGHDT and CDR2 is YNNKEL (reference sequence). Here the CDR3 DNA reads TGTGCCAGCAGCCAAGATAGGGGGCCAGACTATGGCTACACCTTC. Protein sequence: CASSQDRGPDYGYTF.

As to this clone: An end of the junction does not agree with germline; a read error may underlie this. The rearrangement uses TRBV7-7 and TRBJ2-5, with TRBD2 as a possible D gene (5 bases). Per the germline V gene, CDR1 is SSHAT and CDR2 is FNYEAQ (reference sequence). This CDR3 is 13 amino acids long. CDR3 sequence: CASSQRRRETQYF. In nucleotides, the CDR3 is TGTGCTAGCAGTCAAAGGAGGAGGGAGACCCAGTACTTC.